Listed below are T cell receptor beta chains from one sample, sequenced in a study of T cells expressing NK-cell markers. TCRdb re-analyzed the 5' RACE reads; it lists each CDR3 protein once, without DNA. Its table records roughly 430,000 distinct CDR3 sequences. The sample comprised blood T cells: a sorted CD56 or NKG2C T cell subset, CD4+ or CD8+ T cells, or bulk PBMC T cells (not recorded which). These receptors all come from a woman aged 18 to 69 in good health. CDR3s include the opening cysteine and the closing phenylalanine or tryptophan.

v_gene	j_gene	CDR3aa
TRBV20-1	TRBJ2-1	CSASAGVGNEQFF
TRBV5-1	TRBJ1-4	CASSSGATNEKLFF
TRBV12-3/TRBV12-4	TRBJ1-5	CASSPDRDNQPQHF
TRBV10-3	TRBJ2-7	CATQTRSFYEQYF
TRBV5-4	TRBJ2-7	CASSLRMGEQYF
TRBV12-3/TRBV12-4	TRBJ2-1	CASSRNHGTSGTRFF
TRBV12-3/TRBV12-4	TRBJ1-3	CASSPPISGNTIYF
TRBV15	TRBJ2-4	CATSTFRDYNPEYF
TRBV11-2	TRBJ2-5	CASSFSKTQYF
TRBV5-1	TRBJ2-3	CASSPGLAGAGDTQYF
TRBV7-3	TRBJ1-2	CASSTTGGNGYTF
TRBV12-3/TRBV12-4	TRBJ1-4	CASSFERGEKLFF
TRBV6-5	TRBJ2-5	CASSYVGAQETQYF
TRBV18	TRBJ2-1	CASSPASDVTVEQFF
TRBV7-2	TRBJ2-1	CASSPSDRGGPFF
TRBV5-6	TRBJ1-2	CASSLVPRVSGYTF
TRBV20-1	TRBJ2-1	CSARSSGSSYNEQFF
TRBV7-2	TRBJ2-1	CASSFLAARSQFF